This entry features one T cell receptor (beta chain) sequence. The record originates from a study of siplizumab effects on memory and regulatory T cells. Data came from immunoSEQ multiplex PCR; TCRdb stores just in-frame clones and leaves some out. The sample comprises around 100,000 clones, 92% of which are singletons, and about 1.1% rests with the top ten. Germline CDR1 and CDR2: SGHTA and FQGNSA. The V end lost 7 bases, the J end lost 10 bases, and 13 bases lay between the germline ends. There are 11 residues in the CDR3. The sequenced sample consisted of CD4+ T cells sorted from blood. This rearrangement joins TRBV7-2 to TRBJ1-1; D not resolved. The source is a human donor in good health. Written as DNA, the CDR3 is TGTGCCAGCACCAACGAAGGGATAGCTTTCTTT. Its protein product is CASTNEGIAFF.